In its sample, the clone carrying this T cell receptor (beta chain) is medium-sized. The data were taken from a study of Graves' ophthalmopathy and Graves' hyperthyroidism. V lost 4 bases and J 8 bases, leaving 12 bases between the germline ends. This CDR3 spans 14 amino acids. CDR1 is SNHLY, CDR2 FYNNEI, per germline. Additional autoimmune diseases, uncontrolled infections, pregnancy or lactation disqualified patients. The study amplified TCR beta CDR3 regions using RNA transcripts. An initial RT-PCR round employing HTBI primers preceded a second-round multiplex PCR. TCRdb called the multiplex PCR reads again in MiXCR, with one record for every CDR3 protein. The sample carries approximately 37,000 distinct CDR3 sequences, more than 45% recorded once.

Sequenced input: peripheral blood. The source is an adult man with Graves' ophthalmopathy. The chain has TRBV2 and TRBJ1-6, with TRBD1 as a possible D gene (6 bases). The CDR3 DNA follows: TGTGCCAGCAGTGGGAGGGGGTACTATTCACCCCTCCACTTT. It translates to CASSGRGYYSPLHF.